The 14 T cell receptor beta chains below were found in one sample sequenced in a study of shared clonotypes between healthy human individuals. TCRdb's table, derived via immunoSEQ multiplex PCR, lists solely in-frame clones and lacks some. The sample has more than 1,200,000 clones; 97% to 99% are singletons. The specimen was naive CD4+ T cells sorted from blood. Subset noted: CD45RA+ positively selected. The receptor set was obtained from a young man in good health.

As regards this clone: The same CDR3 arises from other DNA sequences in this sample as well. The CDR3 is CASSLSSNTGELFF. The CDR3 DNA follows: TGCGCCAGCAGCTTGTCTAGCAACACCGGGGAGCTGTTTTTT. V is TRBV5-1 and J is TRBJ2-2; the D gene is possibly TRBD2 (5 bases). This CDR3 is built from 14 residues. Trimming took 1 base from V and 2 from J, leaving 6 bases between them. The V gene's germline CDR1 is SGHRS and CDR2 YFSETQ.

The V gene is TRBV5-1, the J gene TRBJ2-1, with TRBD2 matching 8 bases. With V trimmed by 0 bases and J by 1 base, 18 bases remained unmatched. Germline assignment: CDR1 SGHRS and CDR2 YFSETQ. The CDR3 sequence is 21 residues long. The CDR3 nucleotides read TGCGCCAGCAGCTTGGCCGCCCGCGGTGATAGCGGGAAGGGGTCCTACAATGAGCAGTTCTTC. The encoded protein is CASSLAARGDSGKGSYNEQFF.

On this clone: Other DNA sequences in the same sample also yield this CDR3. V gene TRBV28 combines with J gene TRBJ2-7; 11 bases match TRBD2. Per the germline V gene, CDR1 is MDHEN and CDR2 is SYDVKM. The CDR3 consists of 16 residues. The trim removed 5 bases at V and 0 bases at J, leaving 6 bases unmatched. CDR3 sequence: CASSPSGRPSSYEQYF. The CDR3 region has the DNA TGTGCCAGCAGTCCTAGCGGGAGGCCGAGCTCCTACGAGCAGTACTTC.

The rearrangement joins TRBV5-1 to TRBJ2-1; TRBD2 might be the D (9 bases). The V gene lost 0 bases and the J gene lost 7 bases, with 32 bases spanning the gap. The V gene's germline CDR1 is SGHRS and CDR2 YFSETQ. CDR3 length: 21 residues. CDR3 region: CASSLGVDRASLAGARNEQFF. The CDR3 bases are TGCGCCAGCAGCTTGGGAGTGGACAGGGCCTCCTTAGCGGGAGCTCGGAATGAGCAGTTCTTC.

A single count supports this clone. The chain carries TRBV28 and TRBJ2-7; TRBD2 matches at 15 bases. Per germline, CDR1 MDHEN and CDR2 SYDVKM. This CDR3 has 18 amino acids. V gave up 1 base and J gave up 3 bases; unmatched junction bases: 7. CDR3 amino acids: CASSLYRTSGRADYEQYF. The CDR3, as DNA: TGTGCCAGCAGTTTATACAGGACTAGCGGGAGGGCCGACTACGAGCAGTACTTC.

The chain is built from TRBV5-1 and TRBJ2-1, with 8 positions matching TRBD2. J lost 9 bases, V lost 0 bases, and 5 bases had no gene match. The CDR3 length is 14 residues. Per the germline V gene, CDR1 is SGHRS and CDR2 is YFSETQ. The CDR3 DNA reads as TGCGCCAGCAGCTTGGGTCGCGGGAGGCGTGAGCAGTTCTTC. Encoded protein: CASSLGRGRREQFF.

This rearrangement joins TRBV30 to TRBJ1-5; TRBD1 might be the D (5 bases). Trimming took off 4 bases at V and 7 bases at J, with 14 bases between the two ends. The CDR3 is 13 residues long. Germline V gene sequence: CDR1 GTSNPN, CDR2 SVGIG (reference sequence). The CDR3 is CAWTLGQQQPQHF. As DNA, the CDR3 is TGTGCCTGGACTTTGGGGCAGCAACAGCCCCAGCATTTT.

The CDR3, as DNA: TGTGCCAGCAGTTTGTCCCAGGGTGGGGTAGAGACCCAGTACTTC. Protein product: CASSLSQGGVETQYF. The chain has TRBV27 and TRBJ2-5, with D possibly matching TRBD1 (5 bases). CDR1 MNHEY and CDR2 SMNVEV come from the germline V gene (reference sequence). V gave up 3 bases and J gave up 4 bases, with 15 bases separating them. The CDR3 covers 15 residues.

CDR3 protein: CASRTTGKTEAFF. Written as DNA, the CDR3 is TGTGCCAGCAGAACGACAGGGAAGACTGAAGCTTTCTTT. The chain joins TRBV6-1 to TRBJ1-1; 7 nucleotides match TRBD1. V lost 6 bases to trimming and J lost 5 bases; unmatched junction nucleotides: 6. CDR1 MNHNS and CDR2 SASEGT come from the germline V gene. The CDR3 totals 13 residues.

The CDR3 here is CASSLTPGNTEAFF. In DNA form, the CDR3 reads TGTGCCAGCAGTTTAACCCCCGGGAACACTGAAGCTTTCTTT. V usage is TRBV28 and J usage is TRBJ1-1; unclear D gene. The CDR3 covers 14 residues. The V gene lost 2 bases and the J gene lost 1 base, with 8 bases spanning the gap. Germline assignment: CDR1 MDHEN and CDR2 SYDVKM.

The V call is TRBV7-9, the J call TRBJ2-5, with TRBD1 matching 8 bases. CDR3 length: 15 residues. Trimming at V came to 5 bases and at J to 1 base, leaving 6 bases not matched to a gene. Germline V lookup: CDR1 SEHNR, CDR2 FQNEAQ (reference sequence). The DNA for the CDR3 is TGTGCCAGCAGCCCCCCCGACAGGGGCCAAGAGACCCAGTACTTC. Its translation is CASSPPDRGQETQYF. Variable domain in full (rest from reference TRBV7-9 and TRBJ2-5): DTGVSQNPRHKITKRGQNVTFRCDPISEHNRLYWYRQTLGQGPEFLTYFQNEAQLEKSRLLSDRFSAERPKGSFSTLEIQRTEQGDSAMYLCASSPPDRGQETQYFGPGTRLLVL.

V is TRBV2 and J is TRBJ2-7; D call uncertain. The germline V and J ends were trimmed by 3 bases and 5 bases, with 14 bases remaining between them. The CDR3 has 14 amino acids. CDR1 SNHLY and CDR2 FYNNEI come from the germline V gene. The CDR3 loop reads CASSEEQYVDEQYF. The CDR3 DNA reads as TGTGCCAGCAGTGAGGAACAGTATGTCGACGAGCAGTACTTC.

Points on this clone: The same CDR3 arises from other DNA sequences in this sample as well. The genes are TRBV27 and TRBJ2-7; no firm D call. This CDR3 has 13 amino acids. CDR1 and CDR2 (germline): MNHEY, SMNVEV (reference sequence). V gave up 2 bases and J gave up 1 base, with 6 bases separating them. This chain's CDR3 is CASSLSPSYEQYF. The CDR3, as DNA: TGTGCCAGCAGTTTAAGCCCTTCCTACGAGCAGTACTTC.

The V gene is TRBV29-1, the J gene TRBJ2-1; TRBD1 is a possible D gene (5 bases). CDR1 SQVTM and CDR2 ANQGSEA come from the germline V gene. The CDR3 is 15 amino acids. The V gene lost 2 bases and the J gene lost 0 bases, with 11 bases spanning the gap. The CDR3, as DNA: TGCAGCGTTGAACCCAGGGTAAGCTCCTACAATGAGCAGTTCTTC. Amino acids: CSVEPRVSSYNEQFF.